Shown below are 25 T cell receptor beta chains from a single sample sequenced in a study of blood T cell repertoires in COVID-19. Profiling relied on immunoSEQ multiplex PCR, and the TCRdb table lists in-frame clones only, not all of them. The table records approximately 180,000 clones, approximately 85% of them present only once. Sequencing used peripheral blood. Every receptor here comes from a human donor with active or convalescent COVID-19. The donor label of this sample is uncertain.

The chain employs TRBV10-3 and TRBJ1-2; 8 bases agree with TRBD1. This CDR3 contains 17 residues. The V segment lost 0 bases and the J segment 5 bases; nucleotides outside the gene matches: 11. Looked up from germline, CDR1 is ENHRY and CDR2 is SYGVKD. CDR3 sequence reads: CAISESILGQATYGYTF. CDR3 coding DNA: TGTGCCATCAGTGAGTCTATACTGGGACAGGCGACTTATGGCTACACCTTC.

The V gene is TRBV7-3, the J gene TRBJ2-7, with 12 positions matching TRBD2. V lost 5 bases, J lost 2 bases, and 4 bases stayed unmatched. Germline V CDR1 and CDR2: SGHTA, FQGTGA. This CDR3 spans 15 amino acids. The CDR3: CASSPLAGGPYEQYF. Written as DNA, the CDR3 is TGTGCCAGCAGCCCTCTAGCGGGGGGGCCCTACGAGCAGTACTTC.

The J gene is TRBJ1-2, the V gene TRBV4-1, with a tentative D call TRBD1 (5 bases). Germline V gives CDR1 MGHRA, CDR2 YSYEKL. Trimming pared 5 bases from V and 8 bases from J, leaving 9 bases between. CDR3 length: 11 amino acids. CDR3 protein: CASSAPGGYTF. CDR3 sequence (DNA): TGCGCCAGCAGCGCCCCAGGGGGCTACACCTTC.

The chain has TRBV6-2 or TRBV6-3 and TRBJ2-1; D remains ambiguous. V was pared by 2 bases and J by 6 bases, with 5 bases between. Germline-derived CDR1 and CDR2 are MNHEY and SVGEGT. The CDR3 has 12 residues. CDR3 region: CASSYELNEQFF. The CDR3 bases are TGTGCCAGCAGTTACGAGCTCAATGAGCAGTTCTTC.

The rearrangement links TRBV7-9 to TRBJ2-5; 12 nucleotides align to TRBD2. The CDR3 runs to 16 residues. The V and J ends lost 2 bases and 3 bases, in that order; junction bases with no gene match: 4. Germline CDR1 and CDR2: SEHNR and FQNEAQ (reference sequence). Written as DNA, the CDR3 is TGTGCCAGCAGCTTAAGGACTAGCGGGGAGAAAGAGACCCAGTACTTC. This sequence encodes CASSLRTSGEKETQYF.

The V gene is TRBV3-1 (or the pseudogene TRBV3-2), the J gene TRBJ1-2; 8 positions match TRBD1. Germline-derived CDR1 and CDR2 are LGHDT and YNNKEL (reference sequence). The CDR3 consists of 14 residues. V lost 4 bases to trimming and J lost 8 bases; unmatched junction nucleotides: 9. CDR3 loop: CASSLQQGARGYTF. As DNA, the CDR3 is TGTGCCAGCAGCCTCCAGCAGGGGGCTCGGGGCTACACCTTC.

The chain is built from TRBV7-2 and TRBJ1-6; no reliable D call. V lost 3 bases and J lost 6, with 9 bases in between. CDR1 and CDR2 from the germline V gene are SGHTA and FQGNSA. This CDR3 has 14 amino acids. The CDR3 region is CASSFSMINSPLHF. The CDR3 DNA reads as TGTGCCAGCAGCTTCAGTATGATTAATTCACCCCTCCACTTT.

The chain recombines TRBV4-2 with TRBJ1-4, with D uncertain. Trimming stripped 4 bases from V and 7 bases from J, with 13 bases between. This CDR3 contains 14 residues. The germline CDR1 and CDR2 sequences are LGHNA and YNFKEQ. The CDR3 loop reads CASSPFGDAEKLFF. CDR3 sequence (DNA): TGTGCCAGCAGCCCCTTCGGGGATGCTGAAAAACTGTTTTTT.

This rearrangement joins TRBV21-1 to TRBJ2-5; the table's D call, TRBD1, has no DNA check behind it. TRBV21-1 counts as a pseudogene. The CDR3 covers 16 residues. The CDR3 coding sequence is TGTGCCAGCAGCGGCCGGACAGGGGGTAGTGAAGAGACCCAGTACTTC. Translating it yields CASSGRTGGSEETQYF.

This sequence joins TRBV9 and TRBJ2-3; 8 bases are shared with TRBD2. The CDR3 has 16 amino acids. Trimming removed 0 bases from V and 8 bases from J; junction bases left unmatched: 11. Germline V gene sequence: CDR1 SGDLS, CDR2 YYNGEE. Written as DNA, the CDR3 is TGTGCCAGCAGCGTAGCTGACGGGAGGGACCGGGGTACGCAGTATTTT. Translation: CASSVADGRDRGTQYF.

V usage is TRBV10-3 and J usage is TRBJ1-3; D may be TRBD1 (5 bases). Germline V gives CDR1 ENHRY, CDR2 SYGVKD. This CDR3 comprises 17 residues. V lost 4 bases and J 4 bases, leaving 20 bases between the germline ends. In nucleotides, the CDR3 is TGTGCCATCAGTGGGGGACGGGGGGGATCGTCGGGAAACACCATATATTTT. Residues: CAISGGRGGSSGNTIYF.

The rearrangement links TRBV4-3 to TRBJ1-1, with TRBD1 identical over 10 bases. The CDR3 extends over 16 amino acids. Germline-derived CDR1 and CDR2 are LGHNA and YSLEER. Germline trimming cut 2 bases from V and 0 bases from J; bases unmatched to any gene: 3. The CDR3 DNA reads as TGCGCCAGCAGCCAAAGGACAGGGGGTCTGAACACTGAAGCTTTCTTT. Translation gives CASSQRTGGLNTEAFF.

The V gene is TRBV29-1, the J gene TRBJ1-4; TRBD1 matches 7 bases. CDR1 and CDR2 from the germline V gene are SQVTM and ANQGSEA. The CDR3 is 13 residues long. The trim removed 5 bases at V and 8 bases at J, leaving 8 bases unmatched. The CDR3 coding sequence is TGCAGCGTTTCACCGGGACAGCCAGAAAAACTGTTTTTT. It yields the protein CSVSPGQPEKLFF.

The V call is TRBV5-4, the J call TRBJ2-1; 11 nucleotides agree with TRBD2. The germline gives CDR1 SGHNT, CDR2 YYREEE (reference sequence). The CDR3 sequence is 15 residues long. With 5 bases clipped from V and 9 bases from J, the junction kept 10 bases outside the gene matches. The CDR3 region has the DNA TGTGCCAGCAGTCCGGGACTAGCGGAGGGGCGTGAGCAGTTCTTC. This codes for CASSPGLAEGREQFF.

The gene calls are TRBV10-3 and TRBJ1-6; the match to TRBD1 covers 8 bases. Germline CDR1 ENHRY, CDR2 SYGVKD. J lost 7 bases, V lost 2 bases, and 4 bases had no gene match. This CDR3 is built from 15 residues. This CDR3 reads CAISELNRGNSPLHF. In nucleotides, the CDR3 is TGTGCCATCAGTGAGCTGAACAGGGGGAATTCACCCCTCCACTTT.

This clone was seen just once. The V gene is TRBV3-1 (or the pseudogene TRBV3-2), the J gene TRBJ2-1; 10 bases are shared with TRBD1. This CDR3 spans 12 amino acids. Germline V gene sequence: CDR1 LGHDT, CDR2 YNNKEL (reference sequence). V trimming: 1 base; J trimming: 15 bases; junction bases outside the gene matches: 3. CDR3 region: CASSQAGQGRFF. The DNA of the CDR3 is TGTGCCAGCAGCCAAGCGGGACAGGGGCGGTTCTTC.

The J gene is TRBJ1-5, the V gene TRBV6-5; no definite D call. Germline CDR1 MNHEY, CDR2 SVGAGI. The CDR3 totals 14 residues. The V and J ends lost 0 bases and 6 bases respectively, with 9 bases between them. CDR3 sequence (DNA): TGTGCCAGCAGTTACTCGGTAGGGAGTCAGCCCCAGCATTTT. Protein: CASSYSVGSQPQHF.

The chain carries TRBV3-1 (or the pseudogene TRBV3-2) and TRBJ2-1, with 14 nucleotides matching TRBD2. With V trimmed by 1 base and J by 2 bases, 13 bases remained unmatched. From germline, CDR1 is LGHDT and CDR2 YNNKEL (reference sequence). The CDR3 runs to 21 residues. CDR3 region: CASSQVGGGLAGGTPYNEQFF. CDR3 DNA: TGTGCCAGCAGCCAAGTCGGGGGTGGACTAGCGGGAGGTACTCCCTACAATGAGCAGTTCTTC.

The chain combines TRBV29-1 with TRBJ2-3; 7 bases agree with TRBD2. This CDR3 spans 13 amino acids. Germline loops: CDR1 SQVTM, CDR2 ANQGSEA. Unmatched junction bases numbered 5, after V lost 5 bases and J lost 3 bases. CDR3 sequence reads: CSVYGGSTDTQYF. The CDR3 bases are TGCAGCGTTTATGGCGGGAGTACAGATACGCAGTATTTT.

This clone was observed once. The gene calls are TRBV6-6 and TRBJ1-4, with 8 bases identical to TRBD1. Germline V gene sequence: CDR1 MNHNY, CDR2 SVGAGI (reference sequence). This CDR3 spans 15 amino acids. With 3 bases clipped from V and 6 bases from J, the junction kept 6 bases outside the gene matches. In nucleotides, the CDR3 is TGTGCCAGCAGTTATCCAGGGGGCGGTTATGAAAAACTGTTTTTT. It codes for CASSYPGGGYEKLFF.

This chain uses TRBV7-6 with TRBJ2-7; tentative D call: TRBD2 (5 bases). V was trimmed by 0 bases and J by 2 bases, leaving 14 bases between them. The CDR3 length is 16 residues. Germline values: CDR1 SGHVS, CDR2 FNYEAQ. Here the CDR3 DNA reads TGTGCCAGCAGCTTAGCGCCGCGGGCCCAACCCTACGAGCAGTACTTC. Translated: CASSLAPRAQPYEQYF.

V is TRBV28 and J is TRBJ1-2, with D tentatively TRBD1 (6 bases). CDR1 and CDR2 from the germline V gene are MDHEN and SYDVKM. Trimming took off 3 bases at V and 2 bases at J, with 10 bases between the two ends. The CDR3 is 14 residues long. CDR3 region: CASSFSGGNYGYTF. As DNA, the CDR3 is TGTGCCAGCAGTTTCTCGGGGGGCAACTATGGCTACACCTTC.

V is TRBV9 and J is TRBJ1-2; no reliable D call. Deletions cut 0 bases from V and 4 bases from J, with 7 bases between. Germline loops: CDR1 SGDLS, CDR2 YYNGEE. The CDR3 contains 13 residues. CDR3 region: CASSVDRSYGYTF. CDR3 in DNA: TGTGCCAGCAGCGTAGACCGCAGCTATGGCTACACCTTC.

V usage is TRBV5-1 and J usage is TRBJ2-5, with D possibly TRBD1 on 6 matching bases. The CDR3 totals 16 residues. The V gene's germline CDR1 is SGHRS and CDR2 YFSETQ. V dropped 4 bases and J dropped 4 bases, with 20 bases sitting between them. The CDR3 nucleotides are TGCGCCAGCAGCGGGGACAAACTCGGGTTGGGAGAGACCCAGTACTTC. This encodes CASSGDKLGLGETQYF.

This clone was counted a single time. DNA of the CDR3: TGTGCCAGCAGCCCCGAGGGCCGTAATGAAAAACTGTTTTTT. Translation gives CASSPEGRNEKLFF. The chain links TRBV9 to TRBJ1-4; D is undetermined. Trimming shortened V by 4 bases and J by 4 bases, and 11 bases separated the two germline ends. This CDR3 is built from 14 residues. Germline V gene lookup returns CDR1 SGDLS and CDR2 YYNGEE.